This is a list of T cell receptor beta chains from one sample in a study of blood T cell repertoires in COVID-19. Method: immunoSEQ multiplex PCR; TCRdb's copy keeps in-frame clones and lacks some. The sample holds 110,000 or so clones, approximately 92% seen once. Sequences were obtained from peripheral blood. The receptor set was obtained from a man between 65 and 80 years old with active or convalescent COVID-19. Each CDR3 is given without its conserved first and last residue. Each record gives: clone size, CDR3 length, J gene, V gene, CDR3 protein. A clone size is listed for some rows: how often the clone was seen (once, few, many), or a class if it is expanded.

size: .; length: 13; J: TRBJ2-1; V: TRBV18; CDR3: ASSPSRESYNEQF
size: .; length: 13; J: TRBJ2-1; V: TRBV6-5; CDR3: ASTGLAGVGGEQF
size: .; length: 14; J: TRBJ1-4; V: TRBV11-2; CDR3: ASSVHTGTGDEKLF
size: .; length: 12; J: TRBJ2-1; V: TRBV5-4; CDR3: ASSPETSGRAQF
size: .; length: 13; J: TRBJ2-7; V: TRBV27; CDR3: ASSLRTASSYEQY
size: .; length: 13; J: TRBJ1-1; V: TRBV5-8; CDR3: ASSKSDRRRAEAF
size: .; length: 12; J: TRBJ2-7; V: TRBV19; CDR3: ASSRGLGEHEQY
size: .; length: 12; J: TRBJ2-3; V: TRBV3-1/TRBV3-2; CDR3: ASSQTGITDTQY
size: .; length: 11; J: TRBJ1-2; V: TRBV2; CDR3: ASRPTGGYGYT
size: .; length: 14; J: TRBJ2-1; V: TRBV4-1; CDR3: ASSHPTSGPYNEQF
size: .; length: 11; J: TRBJ1-5; V: TRBV24-1; CDR3: ATGNRGLEPQH
size: .; length: 17; J: TRBJ2-1; V: TRBV2; CDR3: ASTTHGGQGTVQGFEQF
size: many; length: 12; J: TRBJ2-1; V: TRBV6-1; CDR3: ASSEREEVHEQF
size: .; length: 13; J: TRBJ2-6; V: TRBV5-1; CDR3: ASSLWASGANVLT
size: .; length: 12; J: TRBJ2-7; V: TRBV3-1/TRBV3-2; CDR3: ASCDGLLSYEQY
size: .; length: 13; J: TRBJ1-1; V: TRBV6-5; CDR3: ASSPGGDLDTEAF
size: .; length: 13; J: TRBJ2-1; V: TRBV6-1; CDR3: ASSDLAGEDNEQF
size: .; length: 13; J: TRBJ2-7; V: TRBV6-2/TRBV6-3; CDR3: ASSYNHPSSYEQY
size: .; length: 13; J: TRBJ2-3; V: TRBV5-1; CDR3: ASSLGREVADTQY
size: .; length: 13; J: TRBJ1-3; V: TRBV6-6; CDR3: ASSSAQGAGNTIY
size: .; length: 12; J: TRBJ2-3; V: TRBV19; CDR3: ASTTNRVPDTQY
size: .; length: 15; J: TRBJ2-1; V: TRBV10-2; CDR3: ASSELVRYSSYNEQF
size: few; length: 11; J: TRBJ1-1; V: TRBV19; CDR3: ASSIVQGREAF
size: .; length: 17; J: TRBJ2-5; V: TRBV29-1; CDR3: SVEDWARTALGRFETQY
size: .; length: 12; J: TRBJ1-5; V: TRBV6-5; CDR3: AIPPRGGNQPQH
size: .; length: 12; J: TRBJ2-3; V: TRBV3-1/TRBV3-2; CDR3: ASSQFKSTDTQY
size: .; length: 13; J: TRBJ1-6; V: TRBV30; CDR3: AWRESSSYNSPLH
size: once; length: 10; J: TRBJ1-1; V: TRBV7-3; CDR3: ASSSGPGEAF
size: .; length: 14; J: TRBJ2-1; V: TRBV5-6; CDR3: ASSLKRDFLYNEQF
size: .; length: 9; J: TRBJ2-1; V: TRBV29-1; CDR3: SVGGRDEQF
size: .; length: 18; J: TRBJ2-1; V: TRBV10-1; CDR3: ASSESILAGCPGSYNEQF
size: .; length: 11; J: TRBJ1-5; V: TRBV6-5; CDR3: ASSQSTRRPQH
size: .; length: 13; J: TRBJ2-1; V: TRBV4-1; CDR3: ASSQFLAGLYEQF
size: .; length: 10; J: TRBJ2-7; V: TRBV12-3/TRBV12-4; CDR3: ASSSYSYEQY
size: .; length: 11; J: TRBJ1-2; V: TRBV6-5; CDR3: ASSLGGVYGYT
size: .; length: 12; J: TRBJ2-3; V: TRBV19; CDR3: ASQARGLADTQY
size: .; length: 12; J: TRBJ2-5; V: TRBV4-1; CDR3: ASSPRQVGETQY
size: .; length: 13; J: TRBJ2-1; V: TRBV7-2; CDR3: ASSLSAGVLNEQF
size: .; length: 14; J: TRBJ2-7; V: TRBV18; CDR3: ASSPTSASATGEQY
size: .; length: 12; J: TRBJ1-5; V: TRBV5-1; CDR3: ASSVGQGTQPQH
size: .; length: 13; J: TRBJ2-7; V: TRBV7-2; CDR3: ASSLTSGRAGEQY
size: .; length: 10; J: TRBJ2-2; V: TRBV7-6; CDR3: ASSFLTGELF
size: .; length: 14; J: TRBJ2-2; V: TRBV19; CDR3: ASSGGRNAVTGELF
size: .; length: 11; J: TRBJ2-5; V: TRBV19; CDR3: ATSDRAQETQY
size: .; length: 12; J: TRBJ1-1; V: TRBV7-8; CDR3: ASSLERGYTEAF
size: .; length: 13; J: TRBJ2-1; V: TRBV5-1; CDR3: ASSSYGNSYNEQF
size: .; length: 14; J: TRBJ2-7; V: TRBV10-1; CDR3: ASSESTSGTTGEQY
size: once; length: 12; J: TRBJ2-1; V: TRBV5-1; CDR3: ASGTSDSYNEQF
size: .; length: 13; J: TRBJ2-5; V: TRBV5-1; CDR3: ASSPGGNSQETQY
size: .; length: 14; J: TRBJ1-2; V: TRBV6-5; CDR3: ASSYSTSRQHYGYT
size: .; length: 14; J: TRBJ1-1; V: TRBV5-1; CDR3: ASSLEPGQVNTEAF
size: .; length: 13; J: TRBJ2-7; V: TRBV28; CDR3: ASSLPTAPLYEQY
size: .; length: 14; J: TRBJ2-2; V: TRBV24-1; CDR3: ATSDSLAASTGELF